This TCR beta chain is drawn from a study of blood T cell repertoires in COVID-19. Overall study context: Samples taken during acute and convalescent COVID-19 were collected in the United States, Italy and Spain. Nucleic acid was either cDNA or gDNA, and it came from T cells, B-cell-depleted T cells, or PBMCs.

CDR3 length: 13 residues. CDR1 is SGHNT and CDR2 is YYREEE in the germline V gene (reference sequence). Trimming left V 4 bases short and J 4 bases short, with 11 bases between. Authors' processing steps: Estimation of nucleated cell counts was performed using reference gene primer amplification. TCRdb's table, derived via immunoSEQ multiplex PCR, lists solely in-frame clones and lacks some. D and trimming come from the DNA, and the V and J calls and clone size come from that table. This sample has about 90,000 clones, with roughly four fifths found just once. The TCR originated in a human donor in a cohort sampled during active COVID-19. This chain joins TRBV5-4 and TRBJ1-2; D is perhaps TRBD1 (5 bases). The sequencing input was peripheral blood. The CDR3 DNA sequence: TGTGCCAGCAGCCCACCCGGGGGCTATGGCTACACCTTC. Its protein is CASSPPGGYGYTF.